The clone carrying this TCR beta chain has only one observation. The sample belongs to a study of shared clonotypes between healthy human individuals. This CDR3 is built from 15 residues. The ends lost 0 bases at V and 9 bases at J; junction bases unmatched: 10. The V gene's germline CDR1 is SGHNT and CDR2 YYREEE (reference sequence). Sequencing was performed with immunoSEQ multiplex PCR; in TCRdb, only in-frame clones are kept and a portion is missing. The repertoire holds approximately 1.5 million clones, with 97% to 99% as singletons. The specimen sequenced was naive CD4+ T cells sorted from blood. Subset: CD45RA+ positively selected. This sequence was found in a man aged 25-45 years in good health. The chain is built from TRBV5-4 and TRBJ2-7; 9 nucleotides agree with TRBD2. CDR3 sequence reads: CASSLAASGTGLQYF. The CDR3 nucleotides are TGTGCCAGCAGCTTGGCGGCTAGCGGGACCGGTCTGCAGTACTTC. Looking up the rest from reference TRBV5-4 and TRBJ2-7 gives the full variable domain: ETGVTQSPTHLIKTRGQQVTLRCSSQSGHNTVSWYQQALGQGPQFIFQYYREEENGRGNFPPRFSGLQFPNYSSELNVNALELDDSALYLCASSLAASGTGLQYFGPGTRLTVT.